These 31 T cell receptor beta chains were sequenced from one sample in a study of T cell responses to AZD1222 COVID-19 vaccine. Only in-frame clones appear in the TCRdb table, and some are missing; sequencing was by immunoSEQ multiplex PCR. The top ten clones hold roughly 6.3% of a sample with 130,000 or so clones, roughly 90% of them seen once. Specimen: peripheral blood, collected on day 0 of AZD1222 vaccination. The source is an adult in good health.

The chain carries TRBV23-1 and TRBJ1-4, with unresolved D. TRBV23-1 is marked as an open reading frame, function uncertain. The CDR3 has 11 amino acids. The V and J ends lost 9 bases and 8 bases respectively, with 10 bases between them. The CDR3 is CASPSREKLFF. CDR3 nucleotide sequence: TGCGCCAGTCCGTCTCGGGAAAAACTGTTTTTT.

This clone was detected only a few times. The CDR3 spells CASSLNPTGIYEQYF. The DNA of the CDR3 is TGTGCCAGCAGCTTAAACCCGACAGGGATCTACGAGCAGTACTTC. The chain has TRBV5-5 and TRBJ2-7; 7 nucleotides agree with TRBD1. The CDR3 runs 15 residues. With V trimmed by 2 bases and J by 3 bases, 8 bases remained unmatched. The V gene's germline CDR1 is SGHKS and CDR2 YYEKEE (reference sequence).

J is TRBJ1-2 and V is TRBV3-1 (or the pseudogene TRBV3-2), with D unresolved. The CDR3 extends over 12 amino acids. Germline V gene data show CDR1 as LGHDT and CDR2 as YNNKEL (reference sequence). The V end lost 0 bases, the J end lost 7 bases, and 6 bases lay between the germline ends. The chain's CDR3 is CASSQDHAGYTF. As DNA, the CDR3 is TGTGCCAGCAGCCAAGATCACGCTGGCTACACCTTC.

This chain joins TRBV10-3 and TRBJ2-3; D gene uncertain. This CDR3 has 14 amino acids. With 0 bases removed from V and 9 bases from J, the gap between germline ends came to 13 bases. In germline, CDR1 is ENHRY, CDR2 SYGVKD. The CDR3 sequence: CAISESNNEPTQYF. The CDR3 DNA follows: TGTGCCATCAGTGAGTCGAACAACGAACCGACGCAGTATTTT.

The rearrangement uses TRBV5-8 and TRBJ1-1; D might be TRBD1 (6 bases). The germline V and J ends were trimmed by 5 bases and 2 bases, with 19 bases remaining between them. There are 16 residues in the CDR3. Germline lookup yields CDR1 SGHTS and CDR2 YDEGEE. This CDR3 is CASSPPGVGRNTEAFF. CDR3 nucleotides: TGTGCCAGCAGTCCTCCAGGGGTGGGGCGAAACACTGAAGCTTTCTTT.

The V call is TRBV4-2, the J call TRBJ1-2; the D gene is possibly TRBD1 (5 bases). Looked up from germline, CDR1 is LGHNA and CDR2 is YNFKEQ. This CDR3 has 13 amino acids. V lost 4 bases and J 8 bases, leaving 14 bases between the germline ends. CDR3 sequence reads: CASSPHGGGGYTF. CDR3 DNA: TGTGCCAGCAGCCCCCACGGGGGGGGAGGCTACACCTTC.

This rearrangement joins TRBV18 to TRBJ1-6, with TRBD1 matching over 7 bases. V gave up 6 bases and J gave up 8 bases; unmatched junction bases: 13. Germline V lookup: CDR1 KGHSH, CDR2 LQKENI. This CDR3 has 16 residues. CDR3 sequence reads: CASSRSSGTADSPLHF. DNA for the CDR3: TGTGCCAGCTCCCGGTCATCCGGGACAGCCGATTCACCCCTCCACTTT.

DNA for the CDR3: TGTGCCAGCAGCGCCTCAGGGGGCGAAGACACTGAAGCTTTCTTT. Its protein is CASSASGGEDTEAFF. The chain combines TRBV9 with TRBJ1-1; 8 bases are a match to TRBD1. Per the germline V gene, CDR1 is SGDLS and CDR2 is YYNGEE. Losses at the gene ends were 3 bases for V and 3 bases for J; bases not matched to a gene: 7. The CDR3 is 15 amino acids.

The chain joins TRBV5-6 to TRBJ1-2; D unresolved. Germline V gene lookup returns CDR1 SGHDT and CDR2 YYEEEE. This CDR3 contains 14 residues. V was pared by 0 bases and J by 3 bases, with 9 bases between. CDR3 DNA: TGTGCCAGCAGCTTGGCCCCAGGCCACTATGGCTACACCTTC. Protein product: CASSLAPGHYGYTF.

The chain has TRBV19 and TRBJ1-2, with 7 bases that match TRBD1. Trimming took 6 bases from V and 6 from J; bases not matched to a gene: 7. The germline V gene encodes CDR1 LNHDA and CDR2 SQIVND (reference sequence). There are 13 residues in the CDR3. Here the CDR3 DNA reads TGTGCCAGTAGGCACAGGGGCGGCAATGGCTACACCTTC. It is translated as CASRHRGGNGYTF.

The genes are TRBV28 and TRBJ1-6, with 8 bases aligning to TRBD1. Germline trimming cut 5 bases from V and 2 bases from J; bases unmatched to any gene: 8. Germline V gene lookup returns CDR1 MDHEN and CDR2 SYDVKM. The CDR3 has 17 amino acids. The CDR3 DNA is TGTGCCAGCAGTCCCCGGACAGGGATTACCTATAATTCACCCCTCCACTTT. It encodes CASSPRTGITYNSPLHF.

The chain combines TRBV7-9 with TRBJ2-7; unclear D gene. V lost 4 bases and J 3 bases, leaving 13 bases between the germline ends. The germline gives CDR1 SEHNR, CDR2 FQNEAQ (reference sequence). The CDR3 contains 14 residues. The CDR3 here is CASSSVASYYEQYF. The CDR3 bases are TGTGCCAGCAGCTCCGTTGCGTCTTACTACGAGCAGTACTTC.

The chain employs TRBV7-8 and TRBJ1-1, with TRBD1 matching 7 bases. This CDR3 comprises 15 residues. Losses at the gene ends were 5 bases for V and 1 base for J; bases not matched to a gene: 7. The germline CDR1 and CDR2 sequences are SGHVS and FQNEAQ. The CDR3 region is CASSPNRGKNTEAFF. Here the CDR3 DNA reads TGTGCCAGCAGCCCTAACAGGGGCAAGAACACTGAAGCTTTCTTT.

By proportion, this clone is medium-sized (0.01 to 0.1%). CDR3 protein: CASSGQLNEKLFF. CDR3 nucleotide sequence: TGTGCCAGCAGCGGACAGCTTAATGAAAAACTGTTTTTT. The chain recombines TRBV9 with TRBJ1-4; D is perhaps TRBD1 (5 bases). Germline V gene data show CDR1 as SGDLS and CDR2 as YYNGEE. With 3 bases removed from V and 4 bases from J, the gap between germline ends came to 7 bases. This CDR3 has 13 residues.

This chain connects TRBV2 to TRBJ1-6, with 9 bases matching TRBD1. The V gene's germline CDR1 is SNHLY and CDR2 FYNNEI. The CDR3 extends over 15 amino acids. Germline trimming cut 6 bases from V and 6 bases from J; bases unmatched to any gene: 6. The chain's CDR3 is CASSGQGISNSPLHF. CDR3 bases: TGTGCCAGCAGCGGACAGGGGATAAGTAATTCACCCCTCCACTTT.

The chain carries TRBV11-1 and TRBJ2-5; possible D gene TRBD2, 6 bases. In germline, CDR1 is SGHAT, CDR2 FQDESV (reference sequence). V lost 2 bases and J lost 3, with 13 bases in between. The CDR3 is 15 residues long. This CDR3 is CASSLLGGRKETQYF. CDR3 DNA: TGTGCCAGCAGCTTATTGGGGGGACGCAAAGAGACCCAGTACTTC.

V is TRBV6-5 and J is TRBJ2-7, with 10 bases matching TRBD1. Germline V CDR1 and CDR2: MNHEY, SVGAGI. V shed 6 bases, J shed 4 bases, and the junction held 6 bases outside the gene matches. The CDR3 has 14 amino acids. The CDR3 reads CASRRQGAKYEQYF. The CDR3 DNA sequence: TGTGCCAGCAGGCGACAGGGGGCTAAATACGAGCAGTACTTC.

The chain links TRBV5-1 to TRBJ1-1; D gene uncertain. CDR1 is SGHRS and CDR2 is YFSETQ in the germline V gene. Trimming cost V 7 bases and J 0 bases, with 13 bases left between them. CDR3 length equals 14 residues. The CDR3 protein is CASGRTGMNTEAFF. DNA of the CDR3: TGCGCCAGCGGAAGGACGGGGATGAACACTGAAGCTTTCTTT. Full variable domain (missing parts from reference TRBV5-1 and TRBJ1-1): KAGVTQTPRYLIKTRGQQVTLSCSPISGHRSVSWYQQTPGQGLQFLFEYFSETQRNKGNFPGRFSGRQFSNSRSEMNVSTLELGDSALYLCASGRTGMNTEAFFGQGTRLTVV.

The chain employs TRBV3-1 (or the pseudogene TRBV3-2) and TRBJ1-1; D remains unclear. The V and J ends lost 0 bases and 0 bases respectively, with 17 bases between them. CDR1 LGHDT and CDR2 YNNKEL come from the germline V gene (reference sequence). The CDR3 loop spans 18 amino acids. The DNA for the CDR3 is TGTGCCAGCAGCCAAGAAGAGGCAGAATATATCATGAACACTGAAGCTTTCTTT. This codes for CASSQEEAEYIMNTEAFF.

The gene calls are TRBV18 and TRBJ1-1; D is ambiguous. The CDR3 is 13 residues long. Germline CDR1 KGHSH, CDR2 LQKENI. The germline V and J ends were trimmed by 6 bases and 2 bases, with 10 bases remaining between them. The CDR3 DNA reads as TGTGCCAGCTCGCAGAACAGAAACACTGAAGCTTTCTTT. Its protein product is CASSQNRNTEAFF. Full variable domain (missing parts from reference TRBV18 and TRBJ1-1): NAGVMQNPRHLVRRRGQEARLRCSPMKGHSHVYWYRQLPEEGLKFMVYLQKENIIDESGMPKERFSAEFPKEGPSILRIQQVVRGDSAAYFCASSQNRNTEAFFGQGTRLTVV.

Here the CDR3 DNA reads TGTGCCAGCAGTCTTCGTGGGGCCTACGAGCAGTACTTC. This gives the protein CASSLRGAYEQYF. This chain links TRBV12-3 or TRBV12-4 with TRBJ2-7, with no clear D. Trimming stripped 5 bases from V and 2 bases from J, with 10 bases between. The CDR3 is 13 residues long.

This chain connects TRBV12-5 to TRBJ1-5, with a tentative D call TRBD1 (5 bases). CDR1 and CDR2 (germline): LGHNT, FRNRAP. The germline V and J ends were trimmed by 0 bases and 5 bases, with 14 bases remaining between them. The CDR3 consists of 16 residues. The CDR3 DNA reads as TGTGCTAGTGGTTTGGTTCATGGGGGAGCGGATCAGCCCCAGCATTTT. Protein product: CASGLVHGGADQPQHF.

V and J are TRBV6-4 and TRBJ1-6; maybe TRBD1 (6 bases). V was clipped by 6 bases and J by 7 bases, with 13 bases between them. CDR1 is MRHNA, CDR2 SNTAGT, per germline. CDR3 length equals 14 residues. The DNA of the CDR3 is TGTGCCAGCAGGGAAGGGGGGGTAAATTCACCCCTCCACTTT. This translates into CASREGGVNSPLHF.

This chain links TRBV5-4 with TRBJ1-3; TRBD1 might be the D (5 bases). With 3 bases removed from V and 7 bases from J, the gap between germline ends came to 14 bases. Germline CDR1 and CDR2: SGHNT and YYREEE (reference sequence). This CDR3 region has 14 residues. The DNA of the CDR3 is TGTGCCAGCAGCTCCCCGGGGGTTAAGAACACCATATATTTT. Its protein product is CASSSPGVKNTIYF.

The CDR3 sequence is CSAGGTTTTDTQYF. The CDR3 DNA follows: TGCAGCGCTGGGGGGACAACTACGACAGATACGCAGTATTTT. The chain has TRBV29-1 and TRBJ2-3; D possibly uses TRBD1 or TRBD2 (6 bases each). The V end lost 7 bases, the J end lost 3 bases, and 17 bases lay between the germline ends. CDR3 length: 14 residues. From germline, CDR1 is SQVTM and CDR2 ANQGSEA.

The V call is TRBV29-1, the J call TRBJ1-4; D remains ambiguous. This CDR3 has 11 residues. The V gene lost 5 bases and the J gene lost 8 bases, with 9 bases spanning the gap. CDR1 is SQVTM and CDR2 is ANQGSEA in the germline V gene. This chain's CDR3 is CSVRTGEKLFF. DNA for the CDR3: TGCAGCGTTCGGACCGGCGAAAAACTGTTTTTT.

V usage is TRBV10-3 and J usage is TRBJ2-3, with 8 bases fitting TRBD2. V dropped 2 bases and J dropped 8; count of bases not matched to a gene: 12. The V gene's germline CDR1 is ENHRY and CDR2 SYGVKD. There are 16 residues in the CDR3. CDR3 amino acids: CAISEQLAAQLGTQYF. The CDR3 nucleotides read TGTGCCATCAGTGAGCAACTAGCGGCCCAGCTTGGTACGCAGTATTTT.

The rearrangement uses TRBV7-2 and TRBJ2-3, with 7 bases fitting TRBD2. V dropped 6 bases and J dropped 2; count of bases not matched to a gene: 11. This CDR3 comprises 16 residues. Looked up from germline, CDR1 is SGHTA and CDR2 is FQGNSA. CDR3 sequence: CASRKRLAGDTDTQYF. The CDR3 DNA follows: TGTGCCAGCAGAAAAAGGTTGGCGGGGGACACAGATACGCAGTATTTT.

The chain joins TRBV6-5 to TRBJ1-1; tentatively, D is TRBD1 (5 bases). From germline, CDR1 is MNHEY and CDR2 SVGAGI. This CDR3 region has 11 residues. The CDR3, as DNA: TGTGCATGTAAGCGGGGGACTGAAGCTTTCTTT. It encodes CACKRGTEAFF.

This rearrangement joins TRBV4-3 to TRBJ1-1; D unresolved. Germline assignment: CDR1 LGHNA and CDR2 YSLEER. CDR3 length: 17 residues. The ends were cut back, 0 bases at V and 3 bases at J, with 17 bases in the middle. DNA for the CDR3: TGCGCCAGCAGCCAAGACATCCCGGGAGGGATCGACACTGAAGCTTTCTTT. This encodes CASSQDIPGGIDTEAFF.

The chain employs TRBV7-2 and TRBJ1-2; D perhaps matches TRBD1 (6 bases). The CDR3 runs to 13 residues. Germline CDR1 is SGHTA and CDR2 is FQGNSA. Between the trimmed V and J ends, which lost 5 bases and 4 bases, there was a span of 11 bases. CDR3 amino acids: CASSLDSAYGYTF. In DNA form, the CDR3 reads TGTGCCAGCAGCCTGGACAGCGCCTATGGCTACACCTTC.